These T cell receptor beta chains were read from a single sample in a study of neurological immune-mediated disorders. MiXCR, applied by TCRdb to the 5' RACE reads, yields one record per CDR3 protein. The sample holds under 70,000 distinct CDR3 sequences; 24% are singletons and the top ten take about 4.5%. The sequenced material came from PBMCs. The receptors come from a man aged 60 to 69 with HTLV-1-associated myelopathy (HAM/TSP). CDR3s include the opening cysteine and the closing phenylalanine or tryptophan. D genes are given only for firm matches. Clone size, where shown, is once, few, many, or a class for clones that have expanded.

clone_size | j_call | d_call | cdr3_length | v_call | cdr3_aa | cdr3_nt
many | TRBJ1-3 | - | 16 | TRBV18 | CASSPPMQGSGNTIYF | TGTGCCAGCTCACCACCGATGCAGGGCTCTGGAAACACCATATATTTT
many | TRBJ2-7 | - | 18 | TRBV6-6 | CASSFPGQGERYSYEQYF | TGTGCCAGCAGTTTTCCGGGACAAGGGGAACGATACTCCTACGAGCAGTACTTC
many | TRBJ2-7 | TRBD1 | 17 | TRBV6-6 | CASSHLNVGQGFYEQYF | TGTGCCAGCAGTCACCTAAACGTGGGACAGGGGTTCTACGAGCAGTACTTC
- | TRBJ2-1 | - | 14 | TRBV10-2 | CASSAAVDYNEQFF | TGCGCCAGCAGTGCAGCGGTCGATTACAATGAGCAGTTCTTC
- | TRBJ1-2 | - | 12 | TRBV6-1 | CASSGRQLGYTF | TGTGCCAGCAGTGGTCGACAGCTAGGCTACACCTTC
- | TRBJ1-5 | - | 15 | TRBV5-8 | CASSSRGFSNQPQHF | TGTGCCAGCAGTTCCAGGGGTTTTTCAAATCAGCCCCAGCATTTT
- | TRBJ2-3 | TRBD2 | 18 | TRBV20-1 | CSARPGATSGTSTDTQYF | TGCAGTGCTAGGCCAGGGGCCACTAGCGGCACTAGCACAGATACGCAGTATTTT
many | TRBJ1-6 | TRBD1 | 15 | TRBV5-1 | CASSLEGARNSPLHF | TGCGCCAGCAGCTTAGAGGGGGCGCGTAATTCACCCCTCCACTTT
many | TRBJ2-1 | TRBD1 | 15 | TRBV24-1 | CATSDPGQGGDEQFF | TGTGCCACCAGTGATCCCGGACAGGGGGGGGATGAGCAGTTCTTC
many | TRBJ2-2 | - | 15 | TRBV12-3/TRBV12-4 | CASSFGRRRTGELFF | TGTGCCAGCAGTTTTGGTCGGAGGCGCACCGGGGAGCTGTTTTTT
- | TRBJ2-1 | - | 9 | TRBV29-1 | CSAGDEQFF | TGCAGCGCTGGGGATGAGCAGTTCTTC
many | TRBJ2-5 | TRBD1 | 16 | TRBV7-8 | CASSFHRDRGRETQYF | TGTGCCAGCAGCTTTCACCGGGACAGGGGCCGAGAGACCCAGTACTTC
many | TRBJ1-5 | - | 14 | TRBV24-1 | CTTSAGGSGQPQHF | TGTACCACCAGTGCGGGGGGTTCGGGTCAGCCCCAGCATTTT
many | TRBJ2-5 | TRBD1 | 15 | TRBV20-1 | CSATGQGLFQETQYF | TGCAGTGCCACGGGACAGGGGCTTTTCCAAGAGACCCAGTACTTC
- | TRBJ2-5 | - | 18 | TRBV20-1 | CSARREIGTVLGQETQYF | TGCAGTGCTAGACGGGAGATCGGGACGGTCCTGGGGCAAGAGACCCAGTACTTC
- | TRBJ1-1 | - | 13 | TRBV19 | CASRRELNTEAFF | TGTGCCAGTAGGCGGGAATTGAACACTGAAGCTTTCTTT
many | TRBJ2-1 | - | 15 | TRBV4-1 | CASSPRDPSYNEQFF | TGCGCCAGCAGCCCCCGGGACCCCTCATACAATGAGCAGTTCTTC
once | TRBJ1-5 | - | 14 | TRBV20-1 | CSARWGREDQPRHF | TGCAGTGCTCGTTGGGGACGGGAGGATCAGCCCCGGCATTTT
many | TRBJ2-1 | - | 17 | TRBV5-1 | CASSLGSPRGSYNEQFF | TGCGCCAGCAGCTTGGGGTCACCCCGAGGGTCCTACAATGAGCAGTTCTTC
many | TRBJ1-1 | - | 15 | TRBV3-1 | CASSQDTYMNTEAFF | TGTGCCAGCAGCCAAGATACATACATGAACACTGAAGCTTTCTTT
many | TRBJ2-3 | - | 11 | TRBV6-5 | CATQLTDTQYF | TGTGCCACCCAGCTCACAGATACGCAGTATTTT
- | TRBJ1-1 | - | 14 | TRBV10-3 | CAISPGGMNTEAFF | TGTGCCATTTCTCCGGGGGGCATGAACACTGAAGCTTTCTTT
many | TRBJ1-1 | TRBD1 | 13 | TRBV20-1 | CSATGQMNTEAFF | TGCAGTGCTACGGGACAGATGAACACTGAAGCTTTCTTT
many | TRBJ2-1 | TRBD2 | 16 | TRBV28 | CASSSLRTSGSVEQFF | TGTGCCAGCAGTTCCCTTAGGACTAGCGGGTCTGTTGAGCAGTTCTTC
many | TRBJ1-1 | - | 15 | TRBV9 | CASSVQGQQNTEAFF | TGTGCCAGCAGCGTCCAAGGACAGCAGAACACTGAAGCTTTCTTT
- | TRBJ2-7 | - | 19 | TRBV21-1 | CVGPFYTEVTRQGNYEQYF | TGTGTCGGTCCCTTCTACACGGAAGTAACCCGACAGGGTAACTACGAGCAGTACTTC